Listed below are T cell receptor beta chains from one sample, sequenced in a study of blood T cell repertoires in COVID-19. Clones were sequenced by immunoSEQ multiplex PCR, and TCRdb holds only the in-frame ones, with some missing. The data contain some 260,000 clones, 87% of them singletons. The sequenced sample consisted of peripheral blood. These receptors originate from a young man with active or convalescent COVID-19. Both conserved end residues are part of each CDR3. D genes are given only for firm matches. The size of a clone is reported for some rows only, either as once, few or many, or as a class for expanded clones.

J | D | V | size | CDR3 | DNA
TRBJ2-1 | TRBD2 | TRBV5-4 | few | CASSLGLAGYNEQFF | TGTGCCAGCAGCTTGGGGCTAGCGGGGTACAATGAGCAGTTCTTC
TRBJ1-5 | NA | TRBV19 | NA | CASSTHGQLGVQPQHF | TGTGCCAGTAGTACCCACGGACAGTTGGGGGTTCAGCCCCAGCATTTT
TRBJ1-1 | TRBD1 | TRBV5-4 | NA | CASSNTDRDEAFF | TGTGCCAGCAGCAATACGGACAGGGATGAAGCTTTCTTT
TRBJ1-1 | NA | TRBV7-2 | NA | CASSLSLESEAFF | TGTGCCAGCAGCTTATCCCTAGAAAGTGAAGCTTTCTTT
TRBJ1-2 | TRBD1 | TRBV28 | NA | CASSSQGAPGYTF | TGTGCCAGCAGTTCACAGGGGGCGCCCGGCTACACCTTC
TRBJ1-1 | NA | TRBV7-9 | NA | CASSLGESEAFF | TGTGCCAGCAGCTTAGGCGAATCTGAAGCTTTCTTT
TRBJ1-2 | TRBD1 | TRBV6-1 | NA | CASSEAPGTGGYGYTF | TGTGCCAGCAGTGAAGCCCCGGGAACAGGGGGGTATGGCTACACCTTC
TRBJ1-1 | TRBD1 | TRBV27 | few | CASSLWDSTEAFF | TGTGCCAGCAGTTTATGGGACAGCACTGAAGCTTTCTTT
TRBJ2-7 | TRBD1 | TRBV28 | NA | CANRGQGMDEQYF | TGTGCCAACCGAGGACAGGGGATGGACGAGCAGTACTTC
TRBJ1-5 | TRBD1 | TRBV6-5 | once | CASSDRGLSNQPQHF | TGTGCCAGCAGCGACAGGGGACTAAGCAATCAGCCCCAGCATTTT
TRBJ2-2 | NA | TRBV4-1 | NA | CASSPTGIANTGELFF | TGCGCCAGCAGCCCGACGGGAATCGCGAACACCGGGGAGCTGTTTTTT
TRBJ1-2 | TRBD1 | TRBV15 | NA | CATSRGDRYYGYTF | TGTGCCACCAGCAGAGGGGACAGATACTATGGCTACACCTTC
TRBJ1-4 | TRBD1 | TRBV5-4 | NA | CASSYTGGGVEKLFF | TGTGCCAGCAGCTATACAGGGGGCGGCGTTGAAAAACTGTTTTTT
TRBJ2-7 | TRBD1 | TRBV19 | NA | CASSSGQQGSYEQYF | TGTGCCAGTAGTTCGGGACAGCAAGGCTCCTACGAGCAGTACTTC
TRBJ2-1 | TRBD2 | TRBV6-2/TRBV6-3 | NA | CASSYLAGTSGRGSHEQFF | TGTGCCAGCAGTTACCTTGCTGGGACTAGCGGGAGAGGTTCGCATGAGCAGTTCTTC
TRBJ2-1 | TRBD2 | TRBV19 | NA | CASSIEPTRSGLEPYNEQFF | TGTGCCAGTAGTATAGAACCGACACGGTCGGGACTAGAGCCTTACAATGAGCAGTTCTTC
TRBJ2-7 | NA | TRBV16 | NA | CASSQSIGREQYF | TGTGCCAGCAGCCAATCGATTGGTAGAGAGCAGTACTTC
TRBJ2-7 | NA | TRBV12-3/TRBV12-4 | NA | CASSENYEQYF | TGTGCCAGCAGTGAGAACTACGAGCAGTACTTC
TRBJ2-3 | TRBD1 | TRBV28 | NA | CASRGQGSVTDTQYF | TGTGCCAGCAGGGGACAGGGTAGTGTTACAGATACGCAGTATTTT
TRBJ1-5 | NA | TRBV7-3 | NA | CASSLWQKPQHF | TGTGCCAGCAGCTTATGGCAGAAGCCCCAGCATTTT
TRBJ2-2 | NA | TRBV4-3 | NA | CASSQASIREVGGELFF | TGCGCCAGCAGCCAAGCGTCGATTAGGGAGGTGGGCGGGGAGCTGTTTTTT
TRBJ1-5 | TRBD1 | TRBV7-9 | NA | CASSPGDSRAVGNQPQHF | TGTGCCAGCAGCCCCGGGGACAGCCGCGCGGTCGGCAATCAGCCCCAGCATTTT
TRBJ2-1 | TRBD1 | TRBV7-2 | once | CASSRGQGGSNEQFF | TGTGCCAGCAGTCGTGGACAGGGGGGTTCCAATGAGCAGTTCTTC
TRBJ1-2 | NA | TRBV19 | NA | CASSMISVQHYGYTF | TGTGCCAGTAGTATGATCAGCGTACAACACTATGGCTACACCTTC
TRBJ1-1 | NA | TRBV27 | NA | CASSRLQGSILTEAFF | TGTGCCAGCAGCCGTCTGCAGGGGTCTATCCTCACTGAAGCTTTCTTT
TRBJ2-7 | TRBD1 | TRBV5-4 | NA | CASSSQTGTGSHEQYF | TGTGCCAGCAGCTCGCAAACCGGGACAGGGTCCCACGAGCAGTACTTC
TRBJ2-7 | NA | TRBV3-1/TRBV3-2 | NA | CASSQDLLAYEQYF | TGTGCCAGCAGCCAAGATCTTCTAGCCTACGAGCAGTACTTC
TRBJ2-3 | NA | TRBV21-1 | NA | CASSNRRKSTDTQYF | TGTGCCAGCAGCAACCGGCGGAAGAGCACAGATACGCAGTATTTT
TRBJ1-2 | NA | TRBV2 | few | CASNLMGEGIAISSF | TGTGCCAGCAATCTTATGGGGGAGGGGATCGCTATTTCCTCCTTC
TRBJ2-1 | TRBD2 | TRBV7-2 | NA | CASSWTSGGANEQFF | TGTGCCAGCAGCTGGACTAGCGGGGGGGCCAATGAGCAGTTCTTC
TRBJ1-3 | NA | TRBV15 | NA | CATSRELSGNTIYF | TGTGCCACCAGCAGAGAACTCTCTGGAAACACCATATATTTT
TRBJ2-5 | TRBD1 | TRBV7-6 | NA | CASSLTLTTGQETQYF | TGTGCCAGCAGCTTAACTTTGACGACAGGGCAAGAGACCCAGTACTTC
TRBJ2-1 | NA | TRBV20-1 | NA | CSARDDSLKFF | TGCAGTGCTAGAGATGACAGCTTGAAGTTCTTC
TRBJ1-3 | NA | TRBV9 | NA | CASSTPQGNTIYF | TGTGCCAGCAGCACCCCCCAGGGAAACACCATATATTTT
TRBJ1-1 | NA | TRBV7-9 | once | CASSSQGGTEAFF | TGTGCCAGCAGCTCACAGGGTGGGACTGAAGCTTTCTTT
TRBJ2-7 | TRBD2 | TRBV6-1 | few | CASSERSGGSYEQYF | TGTGCCAGCAGTGAGCGGTCGGGGGGCTCCTACGAGCAGTACTTC
TRBJ1-1 | NA | TRBV12-3/TRBV12-4 | NA | CASSRGQYEAFF | TGTGCCAGCAGCAGAGGACAGTATGAAGCTTTCTTT
TRBJ2-3 | TRBD2 | TRBV5-5 | NA | CASSPRTSGNTDTQYF | TGTGCCAGCAGCCCCCGGACTAGCGGGAACACAGATACGCAGTATTTT
TRBJ1-4 | TRBD1 | TRBV25-1 | NA | CASSEGSGTGNEKLFF | TGTGCCAGCAGTGAGGGCTCGGGGACAGGGAACGAAAAACTGTTTTTT
TRBJ1-5 | TRBD1 | TRBV9 | NA | CASSVGTGREPQHF | TGTGCCAGCAGCGTTGGGACAGGGCGAGAGCCCCAGCATTTT
TRBJ2-5 | NA | TRBV11-2 | NA | CASSYDSQETQYF | TGTGCCAGCAGCTATGACAGCCAAGAGACCCAGTACTTC
TRBJ1-1 | TRBD1 | TRBV4-3 | NA | CASSQDQGGPEAFF | TGCGCCAGCAGCCAAGATCAGGGGGGTCCTGAAGCTTTCTTT
TRBJ1-1 | NA | TRBV5-1 | NA | CASSPSGNKAFF | TGCGCCAGCAGCCCCTCGGGAAATAAAGCTTTCTTT
TRBJ1-1 | NA | TRBV9 | NA | CASSVASGPMGTEAFF | TGTGCCAGCAGCGTAGCGTCGGGTCCCATGGGCACTGAAGCTTTCTTT
TRBJ1-2 | NA | TRBV5-5 | NA | CASSFSVGYTF | TGTGCCAGCAGCTTTTCGGTTGGCTACACCTTC
TRBJ2-5 | TRBD2 | TRBV4-3 | NA | CASSQGSSGRSGETQYF | TGCGCCAGCAGCCAGGGGTCGAGCGGGAGATCGGGGGAGACCCAGTACTTC
TRBJ2-2 | NA | TRBV5-1 | once | CASSLRSDTGELFF | TGCGCCAGCAGCTTGCGGAGTGATACCGGGGAGCTGTTTTTT
TRBJ2-3 | NA | TRBV27 | NA | CASKKVGASTDTQYF | TGTGCCAGCAAGAAGGTGGGGGCAAGCACAGATACGCAGTATTTT
TRBJ1-2 | NA | TRBV28 | once | CASSTVGGHYYGYTF | TGTGCCAGCAGCACGGTAGGGGGACATTACTACGGCTACACCTTC